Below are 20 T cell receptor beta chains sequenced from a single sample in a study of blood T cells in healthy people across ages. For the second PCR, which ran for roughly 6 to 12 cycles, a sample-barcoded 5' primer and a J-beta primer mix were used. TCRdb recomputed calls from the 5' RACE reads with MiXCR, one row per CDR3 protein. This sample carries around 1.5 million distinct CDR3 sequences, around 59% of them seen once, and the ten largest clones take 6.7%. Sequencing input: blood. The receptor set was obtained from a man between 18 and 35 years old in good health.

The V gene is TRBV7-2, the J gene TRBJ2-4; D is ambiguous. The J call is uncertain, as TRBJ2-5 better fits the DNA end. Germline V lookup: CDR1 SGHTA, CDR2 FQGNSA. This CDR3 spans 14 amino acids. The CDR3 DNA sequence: TGTGCCAGCAGCGCCGTCTCACGGCTGGAGACCCAGTACTTC. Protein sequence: CASSAVSRLETQYF.

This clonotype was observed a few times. The CDR3 sequence is CASSLLGFSEKLFF. The CDR3 region has the DNA TGTGCCAGCAGTTTACTGGGTTTCAGTGAAAAACTGTTTTTT. V usage is TRBV12-3 or TRBV12-4 and J usage is TRBJ1-4; D is ambiguous. Trimming cost V 2 bases and J 7 bases, with 11 bases left between them. The CDR3 contains 14 residues.

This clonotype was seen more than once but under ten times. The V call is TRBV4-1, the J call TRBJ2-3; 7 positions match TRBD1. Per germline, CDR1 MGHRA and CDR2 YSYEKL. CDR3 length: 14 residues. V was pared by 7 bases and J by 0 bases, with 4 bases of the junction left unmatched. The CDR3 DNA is TGCGCCAGCACCGGGACAGAGAGCACAGATACGCAGTATTTT. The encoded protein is CASTGTESTDTQYF.

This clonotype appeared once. CDR3 region: CSARGGVGYEQYF. The CDR3 DNA follows: TGCAGTGCTAGAGGGGGGGTAGGTTACGAGCAGTACTTC. This rearrangement joins TRBV20-1 to TRBJ2-4, with a weak D call TRBD2 (6 bases). The assigned J gene may be wrong: the sequence end matches TRBJ2-7 better. Germline V lookup: CDR1 DFQATT, CDR2 SNEGSKA (reference sequence). The CDR3 sequence is 13 residues long.

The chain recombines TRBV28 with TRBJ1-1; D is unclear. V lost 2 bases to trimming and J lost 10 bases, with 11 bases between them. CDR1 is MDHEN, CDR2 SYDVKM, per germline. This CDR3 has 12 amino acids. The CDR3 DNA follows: TGTGCCAGCAGTTTAAGAAGGGCTCGAGCTTTCTTT. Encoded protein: CASSLRRARAFF.

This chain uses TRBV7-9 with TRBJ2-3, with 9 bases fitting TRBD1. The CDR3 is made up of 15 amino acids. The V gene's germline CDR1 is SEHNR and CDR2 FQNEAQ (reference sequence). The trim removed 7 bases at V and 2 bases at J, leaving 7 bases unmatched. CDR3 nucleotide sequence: TGTGCCAGCACCTCCCGGACAGGGGCCACAGATACGCAGTATTTT. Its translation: CASTSRTGATDTQYF.

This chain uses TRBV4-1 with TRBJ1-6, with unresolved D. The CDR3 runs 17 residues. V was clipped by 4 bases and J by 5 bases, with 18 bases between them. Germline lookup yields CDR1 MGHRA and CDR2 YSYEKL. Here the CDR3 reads CASSPLGLLGNNSPLHF. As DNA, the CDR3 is TGCGCCAGCAGCCCCCTGGGGTTGTTGGGGAATAATTCACCCCTCCACTTT.

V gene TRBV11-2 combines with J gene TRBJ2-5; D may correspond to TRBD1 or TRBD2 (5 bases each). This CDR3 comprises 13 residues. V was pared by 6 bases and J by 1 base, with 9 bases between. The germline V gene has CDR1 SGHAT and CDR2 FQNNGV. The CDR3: CASSKGTQETQYF. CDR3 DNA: TGTGCCAGCAGTAAGGGGACCCAAGAGACCCAGTACTTC.

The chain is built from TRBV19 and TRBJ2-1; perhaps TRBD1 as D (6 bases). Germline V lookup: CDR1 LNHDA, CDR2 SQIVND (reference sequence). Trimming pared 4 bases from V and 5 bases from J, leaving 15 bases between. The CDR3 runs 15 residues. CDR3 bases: TGTGCCAGTAGTAGTGGGTGGACAGAGCACAATGAGCAGTTCTTC. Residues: CASSSGWTEHNEQFF.

The CDR3 DNA sequence: TGTGCCAGCAGCTTAGAGGGACTAGCTACCATCTACGAGCAGTACTTC. Translated, it gives CASSLEGLATIYEQYF. The genes are TRBV11-2 and TRBJ2-5; TRBD2 matches at 9 bases. The J call may be incorrect, as the DNA end agrees better with TRBJ2-7. This CDR3 has 16 amino acids. In germline, CDR1 is SGHAT, CDR2 FQNNGV.

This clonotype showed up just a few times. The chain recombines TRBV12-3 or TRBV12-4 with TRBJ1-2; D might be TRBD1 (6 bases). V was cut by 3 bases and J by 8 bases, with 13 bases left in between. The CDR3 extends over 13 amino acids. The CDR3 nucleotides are TGTGCCAGCAGTTTTAGCAGGGGCGCCGGCTACACCTTC. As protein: CASSFSRGAGYTF.

The CDR3, as DNA: TGTGCCATCAGACTGGATACCATTAACACTGAAGCTTTCTTT. Residues: CAIRLDTINTEAFF. V is TRBV10-3 and J is TRBJ1-1; D is unclear. The germline V and J ends were trimmed by 6 bases and 2 bases, with 13 bases remaining between them. CDR3 size: 14 residues. Germline V gene data show CDR1 as ENHRY and CDR2 as SYGVKD.

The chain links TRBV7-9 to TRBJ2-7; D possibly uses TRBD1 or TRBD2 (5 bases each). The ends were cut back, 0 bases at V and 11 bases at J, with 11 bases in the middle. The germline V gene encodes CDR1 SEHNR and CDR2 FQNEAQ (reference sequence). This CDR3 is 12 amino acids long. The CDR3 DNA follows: TGTGCCAGCAGCTTAGCTGAGGGACCAAAGTACTTC. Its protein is CASSLAEGPKYF.

CDR3 sequence: CSARGADYEQYF. The CDR3 DNA is TGCAGTGCCAGGGGCGCCGACTACGAGCAGTACTTC. The chain recombines TRBV20-1 with TRBJ2-7, with D possibly TRBD1 on 6 matching bases. Per the germline V gene, CDR1 is DFQATT and CDR2 is SNEGSKA (reference sequence). There are 12 residues in the CDR3. With 6 bases removed from V and 3 bases from J, the gap between germline ends came to 12 bases.

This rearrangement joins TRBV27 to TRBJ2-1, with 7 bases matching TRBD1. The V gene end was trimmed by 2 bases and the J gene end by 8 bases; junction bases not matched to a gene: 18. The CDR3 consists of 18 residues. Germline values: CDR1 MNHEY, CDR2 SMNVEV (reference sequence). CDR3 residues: CASSLRTGWPFNGDEQFF. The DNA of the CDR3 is TGTGCCAGCAGTTTACGGACAGGATGGCCGTTCAACGGGGATGAGCAGTTCTTC.

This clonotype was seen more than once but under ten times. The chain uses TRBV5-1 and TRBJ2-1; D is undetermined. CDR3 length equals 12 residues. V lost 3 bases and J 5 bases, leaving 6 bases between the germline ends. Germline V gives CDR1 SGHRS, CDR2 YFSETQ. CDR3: CASSYRDNEQFF. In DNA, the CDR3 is TGCGCCAGCAGCTACCGGGACAATGAGCAGTTCTTC.

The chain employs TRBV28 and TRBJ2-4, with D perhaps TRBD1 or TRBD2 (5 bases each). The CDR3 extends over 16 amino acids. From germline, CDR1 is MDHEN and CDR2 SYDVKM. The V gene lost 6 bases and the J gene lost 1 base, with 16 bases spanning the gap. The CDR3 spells CASSPIWGKAKNIQYF. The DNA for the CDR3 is TGTGCCAGCAGCCCCATATGGGGGAAGGCCAAAAACATTCAGTACTTC.

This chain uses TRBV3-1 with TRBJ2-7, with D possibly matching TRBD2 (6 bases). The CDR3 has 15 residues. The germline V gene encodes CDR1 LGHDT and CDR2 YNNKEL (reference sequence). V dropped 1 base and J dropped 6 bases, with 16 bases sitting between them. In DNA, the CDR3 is TGTGCCAGCAGCCAAGTGTTGGAGGGTTCAAGCGAGCAGTACTTC. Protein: CASSQVLEGSSEQYF.

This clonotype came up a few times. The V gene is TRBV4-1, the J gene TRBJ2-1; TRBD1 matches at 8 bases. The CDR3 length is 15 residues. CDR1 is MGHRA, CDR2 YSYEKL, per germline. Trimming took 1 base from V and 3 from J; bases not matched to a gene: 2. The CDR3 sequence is CASSQGQGFYNEQFF. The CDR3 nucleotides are TGCGCCAGCAGCCAAGGACAGGGGTTCTACAATGAGCAGTTCTTC.

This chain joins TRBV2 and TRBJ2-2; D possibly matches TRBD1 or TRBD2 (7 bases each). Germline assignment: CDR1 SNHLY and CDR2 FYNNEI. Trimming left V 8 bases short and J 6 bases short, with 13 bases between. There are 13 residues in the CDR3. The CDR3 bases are TGTGCCAGCGAGGGGGCGGGGGCCGGGGAGCTGTTTTTT. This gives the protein CASEGAGAGELFF.